These T cell receptor beta chains were read from a single sample in a study of blood T cells in healthy people across ages. TCRdb reanalysed the 5' RACE reads using MiXCR and keeps one entry per CDR3 protein. The sample contains under 1,000,000 distinct CDR3 sequences, less than 60% of which appear only once. The specimen sequenced was blood. The receptors come from an older man in good health. Both conserved end residues are part of each CDR3. The order of the fields is V gene, J gene, D gene, clone size, CDR3 DNA, CDR3 protein. The D gene is left open where the match is weak. Clone size, where shown, is once, few, many, or a class for clones that have expanded.

>TRBV11-1|TRBJ2-6|.|few
TGTGCCAGCAGCTTAAGGCCCCCGTTGGGGGGGGCTTCCTCTGGGGCCAACGTCCTGACTTTC
CASSLRPPLGGASSGANVLTF
>TRBV5-1|TRBJ2-5|TRBD2|few
TGCGCCAGCAGCGAAGGACTAGCGGGGGGGCGGGAGACCCAGTACTTC
CASSEGLAGGRETQYF
>TRBV6-2/TRBV6-3|TRBJ2-1|TRBD2|.
TGTGCCAGCAGTACCGGGACTAGCGCCAATGAGCAGTTCTTC
CASSTGTSANEQFF
>TRBV6-6|TRBJ2-3|TRBD2|.
TGTGCCAGCACCACACAGCGGGGGGCGAGAGATACGCAGTATTTT
CASTTQRGARDTQYF
>TRBV27|TRBJ2-3|TRBD2|.
TGTGCCACCGACGACAGCGGGGGGGGGAACACAGATACGCAGTATTTT
CATDDSGGGNTDTQYF
>TRBV10-2|TRBJ2-7|TRBD2|few
TGTGCCAGTAGTAGCGGGGGCACCTACGAGCAGTACTTC
CASSSGGTYEQYF
>TRBV14|TRBJ2-7|.|.
TGTGCCAGCAGCCAAGATTCGGTTTCCCGGGACACATACAATGAGCAGTACTTC
CASSQDSVSRDTYNEQYF
>TRBV7-3|TRBJ2-2|.|.
TGTGCCAGCAGCTTCAATAGCGGAAGGAACACCGGGGAGCTGTTTTTT
CASSFNSGRNTGELFF
>TRBV20-1|TRBJ2-1|TRBD2|once
TGCAGTGCTGGGGGTTTACTAGCGACCTCCTACAATGAGCAGTTCTTC
CSAGGLLATSYNEQFF
>TRBV20-1|TRBJ1-1|TRBD1|few
TGCAGTGCTAGTCGGCCAGGGGGCACTGAAGCTTTCTTT
CSASRPGGTEAFF
>TRBV12-3/TRBV12-4|TRBJ1-1|TRBD1|few
TGTGCCAGCAGCCTGGGACAGGGAAGATGGACTGAAGCTTTCTTT
CASSLGQGRWTEAFF
>TRBV20-1|TRBJ2-7|TRBD2|few
TGCAGTGCTAGAGGGTTACTAGCGGGAGTAATTGAGCAGTACTTC
CSARGLLAGVIEQYF
>TRBV6-1|TRBJ1-5|.|.
TGTGCCAGCAGGCACCACATAAACAATCAGCCCCAGCATTTT
CASRHHINNQPQHF
>TRBV20-1|TRBJ2-3|TRBD2|.
TGCAGTGCTAGTGTGGGAAGTAGCGGGAGAACAGATACGCAGTATTTT
CSASVGSSGRTDTQYF
>TRBV9|TRBJ2-5|TRBD1|.
TGTGCCAGCAGCGAAACAGGGGCCTTGCAAGAGACCCAGTACTTC
CASSETGALQETQYF
>TRBV20-1|TRBJ2-3|TRBD2|.
TGCAGTGCACTGAAACTAGCGGGAGGTACAGATACGCAGTATTTT
CSALKLAGGTDTQYF
>TRBV7-2|TRBJ2-7|TRBD1|.
TGTGCCAGCAGCCCGGGACAGGGAGAGGGCAATGAGCAGTACTTC
CASSPGQGEGNEQYF
>TRBV7-2|TRBJ2-5|TRBD1|.
TGTGCCAGCAGCGTAAGGACAGGTGAAGAGACCCAGTACTTC
CASSVRTGEETQYF
>TRBV9|TRBJ1-4|.|.
TGTGCCAGCAGCGTCGGCCAGGATAATGAAAAACTGTTTTTT
CASSVGQDNEKLFF
>TRBV7-9|TRBJ2-5|TRBD2|.
TGTGCCAGCAGCCCCGGGGCTAGCGGCGGGGAGACCCAGTACTTC
CASSPGASGGETQYF
>TRBV20-1|TRBJ2-1|.|.
TGCAGTGCTAGACGAGATGTTTACAATGAGCAGTTCTTC
CSARRDVYNEQFF
>TRBV7-2|TRBJ2-7|.|.
TGTGCCAGCAGCTTAGCTGGGGGAAGCCCTGGTTACGAGCAGTACTTC
CASSLAGGSPGYEQYF